The 2 T cell receptor beta chains presented below share a single source sample, sequenced in a study of blood T cell repertoires in COVID-19. Sequencing was performed with immunoSEQ multiplex PCR; in TCRdb, only in-frame clones are kept and a portion is missing. This table holds 250,000 or so clones, 84% found once. Source material: peripheral blood. Receptor source: a woman between 40 and 50 years old who had recovered from COVID-19.

This rearrangement joins TRBV28 to TRBJ2-5, with D perhaps matching TRBD2 (5 bases). CDR1 and CDR2 from the germline V gene are MDHEN and SYDVKM. The V and J ends lost 6 bases and 2 bases respectively, with 13 bases between them. This CDR3 comprises 14 residues. CDR3 DNA sequence: TGTGCCAGCAGCCGTTCGGGGTCTCAAGAGACCCAGTACTTC. The encoded protein is CASSRSGSQETQYF.

The chain uses TRBV5-1 and TRBJ2-2; D may be TRBD1 (5 bases). The germline V gene has CDR1 SGHRS and CDR2 YFSETQ. This CDR3 contains 16 residues. The V gene lost 0 bases and the J gene lost 4 bases, with 13 bases spanning the gap. The CDR3 loop reads CASSLGWPQGTGELFF. CDR3 DNA sequence: TGCGCCAGCAGCTTGGGATGGCCCCAGGGCACCGGGGAGCTGTTTTTT.